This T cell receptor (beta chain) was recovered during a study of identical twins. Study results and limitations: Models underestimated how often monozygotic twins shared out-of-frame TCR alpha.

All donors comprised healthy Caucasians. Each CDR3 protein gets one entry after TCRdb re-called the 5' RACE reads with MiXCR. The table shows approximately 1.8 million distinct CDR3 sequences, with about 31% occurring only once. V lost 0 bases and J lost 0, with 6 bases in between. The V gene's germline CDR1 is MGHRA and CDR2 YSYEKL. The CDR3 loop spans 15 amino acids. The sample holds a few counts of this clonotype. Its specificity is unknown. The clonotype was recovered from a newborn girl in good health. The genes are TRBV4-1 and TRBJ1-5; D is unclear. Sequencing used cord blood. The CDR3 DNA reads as TGCGCCAGCAGCCAAGATCCTTATAGCAATCAGCCCCAGCATTTT. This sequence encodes CASSQDPYSNQPQHF.